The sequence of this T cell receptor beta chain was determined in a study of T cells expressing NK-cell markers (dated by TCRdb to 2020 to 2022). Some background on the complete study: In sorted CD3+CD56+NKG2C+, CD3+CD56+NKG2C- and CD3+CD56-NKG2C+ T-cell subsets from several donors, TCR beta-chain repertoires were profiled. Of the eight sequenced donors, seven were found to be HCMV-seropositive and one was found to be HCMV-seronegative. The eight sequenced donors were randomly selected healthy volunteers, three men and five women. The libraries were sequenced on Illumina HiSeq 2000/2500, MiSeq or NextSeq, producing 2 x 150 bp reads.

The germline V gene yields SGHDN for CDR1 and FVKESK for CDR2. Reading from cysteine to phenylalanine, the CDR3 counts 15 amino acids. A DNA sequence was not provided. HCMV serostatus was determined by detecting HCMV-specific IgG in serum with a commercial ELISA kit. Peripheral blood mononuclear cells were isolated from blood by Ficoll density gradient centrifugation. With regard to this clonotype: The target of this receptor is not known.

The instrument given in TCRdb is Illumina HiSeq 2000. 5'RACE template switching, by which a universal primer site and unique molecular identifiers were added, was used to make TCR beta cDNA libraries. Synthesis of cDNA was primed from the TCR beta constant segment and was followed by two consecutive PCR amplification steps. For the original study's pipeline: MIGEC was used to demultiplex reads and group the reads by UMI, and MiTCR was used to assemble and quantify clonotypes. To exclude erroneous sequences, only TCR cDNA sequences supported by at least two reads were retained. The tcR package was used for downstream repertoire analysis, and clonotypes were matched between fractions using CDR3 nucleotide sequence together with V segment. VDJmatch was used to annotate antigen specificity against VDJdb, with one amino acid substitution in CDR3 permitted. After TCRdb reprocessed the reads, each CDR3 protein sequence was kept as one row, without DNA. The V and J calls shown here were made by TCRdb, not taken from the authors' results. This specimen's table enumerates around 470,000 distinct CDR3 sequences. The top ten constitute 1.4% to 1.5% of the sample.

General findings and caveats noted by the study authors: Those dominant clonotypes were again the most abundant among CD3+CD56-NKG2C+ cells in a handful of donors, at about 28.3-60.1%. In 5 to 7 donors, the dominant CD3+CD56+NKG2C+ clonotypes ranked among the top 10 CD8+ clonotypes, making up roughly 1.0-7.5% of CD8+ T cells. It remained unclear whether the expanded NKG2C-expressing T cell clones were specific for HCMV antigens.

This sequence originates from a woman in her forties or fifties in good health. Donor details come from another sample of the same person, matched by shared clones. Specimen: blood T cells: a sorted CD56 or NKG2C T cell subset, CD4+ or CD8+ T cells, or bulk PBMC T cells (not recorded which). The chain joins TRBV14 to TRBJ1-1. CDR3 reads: CASSIRGGLNTEAFF.